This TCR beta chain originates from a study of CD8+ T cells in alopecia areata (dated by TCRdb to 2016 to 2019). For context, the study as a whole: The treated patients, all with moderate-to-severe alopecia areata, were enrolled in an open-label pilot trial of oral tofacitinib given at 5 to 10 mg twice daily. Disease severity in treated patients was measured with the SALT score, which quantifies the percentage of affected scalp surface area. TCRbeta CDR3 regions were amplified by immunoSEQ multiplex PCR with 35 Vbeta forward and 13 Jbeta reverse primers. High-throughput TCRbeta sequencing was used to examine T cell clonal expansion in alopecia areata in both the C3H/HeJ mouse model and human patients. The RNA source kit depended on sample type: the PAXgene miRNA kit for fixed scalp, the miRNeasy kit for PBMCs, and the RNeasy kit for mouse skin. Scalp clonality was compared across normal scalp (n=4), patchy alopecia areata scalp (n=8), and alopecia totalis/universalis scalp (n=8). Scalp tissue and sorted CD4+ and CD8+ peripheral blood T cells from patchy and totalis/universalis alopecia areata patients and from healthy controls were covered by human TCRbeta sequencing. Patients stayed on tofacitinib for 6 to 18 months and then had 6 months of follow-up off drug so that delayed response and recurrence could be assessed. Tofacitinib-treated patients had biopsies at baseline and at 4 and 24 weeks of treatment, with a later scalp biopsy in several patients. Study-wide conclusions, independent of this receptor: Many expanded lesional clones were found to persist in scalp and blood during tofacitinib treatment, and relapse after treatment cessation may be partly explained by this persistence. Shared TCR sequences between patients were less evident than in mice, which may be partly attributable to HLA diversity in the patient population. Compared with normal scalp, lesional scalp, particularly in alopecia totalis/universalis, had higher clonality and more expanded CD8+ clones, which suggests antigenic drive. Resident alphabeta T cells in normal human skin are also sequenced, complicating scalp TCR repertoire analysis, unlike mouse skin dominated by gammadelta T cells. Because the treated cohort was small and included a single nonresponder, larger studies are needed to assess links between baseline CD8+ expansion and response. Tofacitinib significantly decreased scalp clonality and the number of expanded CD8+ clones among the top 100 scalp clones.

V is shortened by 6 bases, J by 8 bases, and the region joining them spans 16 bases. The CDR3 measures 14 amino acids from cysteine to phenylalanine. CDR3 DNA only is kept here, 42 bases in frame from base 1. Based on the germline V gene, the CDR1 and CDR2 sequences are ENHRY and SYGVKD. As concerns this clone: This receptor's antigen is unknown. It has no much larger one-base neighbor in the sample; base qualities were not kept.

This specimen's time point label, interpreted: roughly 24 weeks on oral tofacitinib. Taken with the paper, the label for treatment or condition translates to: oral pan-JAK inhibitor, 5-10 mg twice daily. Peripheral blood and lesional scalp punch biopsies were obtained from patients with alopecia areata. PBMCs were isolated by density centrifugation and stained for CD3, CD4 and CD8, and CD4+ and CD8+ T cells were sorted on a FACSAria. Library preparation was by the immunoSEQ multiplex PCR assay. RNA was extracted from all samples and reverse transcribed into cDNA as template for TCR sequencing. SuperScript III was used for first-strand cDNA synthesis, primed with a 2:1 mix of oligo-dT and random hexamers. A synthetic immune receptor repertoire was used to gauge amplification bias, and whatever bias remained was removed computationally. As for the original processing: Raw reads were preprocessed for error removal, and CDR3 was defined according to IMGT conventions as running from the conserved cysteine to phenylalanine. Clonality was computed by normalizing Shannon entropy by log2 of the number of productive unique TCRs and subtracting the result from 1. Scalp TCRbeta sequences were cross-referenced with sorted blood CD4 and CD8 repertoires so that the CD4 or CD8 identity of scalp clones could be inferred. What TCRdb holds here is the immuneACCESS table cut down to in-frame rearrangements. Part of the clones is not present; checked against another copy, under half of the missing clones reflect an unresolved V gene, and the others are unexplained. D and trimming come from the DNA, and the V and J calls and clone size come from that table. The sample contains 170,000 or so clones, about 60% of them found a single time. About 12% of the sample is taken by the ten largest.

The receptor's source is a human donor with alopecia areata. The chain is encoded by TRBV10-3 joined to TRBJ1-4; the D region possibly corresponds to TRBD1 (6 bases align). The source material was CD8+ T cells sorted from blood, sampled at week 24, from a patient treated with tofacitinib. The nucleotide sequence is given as TGTGCCATCAGCGAACAGGGTAATCGGGAAAAACTGTTTTTT. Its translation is CAISEQGNREKLFF.